These 18 T cell receptor beta chains share one sample of origin, sequenced in a study of cytomegalovirus exposure and HLA in healthy donors (dated by TCRdb to about 2017). The method was the immunoSEQ multiplex PCR assay. The multiplex PCR relied on a mix of 60 forward primers for TCR Vbeta segments and 13 reverse primers for TCR Jbeta segments. Drawn from immuneACCESS, this table holds only the in-frame rearrangements with V and J called that TCRdb kept. Clones are partly lost; checked studies trace under half to an unresolved V gene and leave the rest unexplained. This sample has about 94,000 clones in its table, and around 66% of those were observed once. The ten biggest clones cover 3% to 5% of the sample. What was sequenced was PBMCs. These receptor sequences come from a man aged 30-40 years in good health and CMV-seronegative.

The rearrangement uses TRBV6-5 and TRBJ1-4; D remains ambiguous. Germline-derived CDR1 and CDR2 are MNHEY and SVGAGI. Trimming shortened V by 6 bases and J by 5 bases, and 10 bases separated the two germline ends. This CDR3 has 13 amino acids. For the CDR3, the DNA is TGTGCCAGCAGCCCGGGAGGAAATGAAAAACTGTTTTTT. Translated, it gives CASSPGGNEKLFF.

The chain carries TRBV6-4 and TRBJ1-6; 8 bases agree with TRBD1. This CDR3 spans 15 amino acids. V trimming: 2 bases; J trimming: 8 bases; junction bases outside the gene matches: 5. Per the germline V gene, CDR1 is MRHNA and CDR2 is SNTAGT. The CDR3 nucleotides are TGTGCCAGCAGTGACGGACAGGGATCGTATTCACCCCTCCACTTT. Translated: CASSDGQGSYSPLHF.

V gene TRBV30 combines with J gene TRBJ1-2; unclear D gene. V was pared by 3 bases and J by 5 bases, with 10 bases between. The germline CDR1 and CDR2 sequences are GTSNPN and SVGIG (reference sequence). The CDR3 is made up of 12 amino acids. The CDR3 nucleotides are TGTGCCTGGAGCCCCCAGACATATGGCTACACCTTC. Translation gives CAWSPQTYGYTF.

For this clone: Other nucleotide sequences from this sample produce the same CDR3. The chain uses TRBV7-8 and TRBJ1-1; TRBD1 might be the D (6 bases). With 11 bases removed from V and 2 bases from J, the gap between germline ends came to 12 bases. The length of the CDR3 is 12 residues. The V gene's germline CDR1 is SGHVS and CDR2 FQNEAQ. The CDR3 DNA sequence: TGTGCCTGTTCACAGGGAAACACTGAAGCTTTCTTT. The encoded protein is CACSQGNTEAFF. Full variable domain (remainder filled in from reference TRBV7-8 and TRBJ1-1): GAGVSQSPRYKVAKRGQDVALRCDPISGHVSLFWYQQALGQGPEFLTYFQNEAQLDKSGLPSDRFFAERPEGSVSTLKIQRTQQEDSAVYLCACSQGNTEAFFGQGTRLTVV.

V is TRBV10-2 and J is TRBJ2-1; 11 bases fit TRBD2. The V gene end was trimmed by 7 bases and the J gene end by 4 bases; junction bases not matched to a gene: 3. Germline loops: CDR1 WSHSY, CDR2 SAAADI. The CDR3 covers 14 residues. DNA for the CDR3: TGCGCCAGCACTTCTAGCGGGAGGTACAATGAGCAGTTCTTC. This gives the protein CASTSSGRYNEQFF.

The chain is built from TRBV19 and TRBJ2-3, with 7 bases lining up with TRBD2. In germline, CDR1 is LNHDA, CDR2 SQIVND (reference sequence). The trim removed 3 bases at V and 12 bases at J, leaving 9 bases unmatched. This CDR3 is built from 13 residues. This chain's CDR3 is CASSMGTTPTQYF. CDR3 sequence (DNA): TGTGCCAGTAGTATGGGGACTACACCGACCCAGTATTTT.

The chain couples TRBV9 to TRBJ1-2, with TRBD1 as a possible D gene (6 bases). Germline CDR1 SGDLS, CDR2 YYNGEE. With 0 bases removed from V and 8 bases from J, the gap between germline ends came to 14 bases. The CDR3 runs 14 residues. CDR3 in amino acids: CASSVVGRGGGYTF. In nucleotides, the CDR3 is TGTGCCAGCAGCGTAGTCGGCAGGGGTGGAGGCTACACCTTC.

V gene TRBV4-1 combines with J gene TRBJ1-1; D might be TRBD1 (6 bases). CDR3 length equals 13 residues. Trimming removed 2 bases from V and 8 bases from J, with 12 bases in between. From germline, CDR1 is MGHRA and CDR2 YSYEKL. CDR3: CASSQLDRSEAFF. DNA of the CDR3: TGCGCCAGCAGCCAACTGGACAGATCGGAAGCTTTCTTT.

This clone was observed a few times. The V and J genes are TRBV6-4 and TRBJ2-3, with 7 positions matching TRBD1. This CDR3 is 16 amino acids long. Germline CDR1 reads MRHNA; CDR2 reads SNTAGT. V dropped 0 bases and J dropped 4; count of bases not matched to a gene: 7. The CDR3 region has the DNA TGTGCCAGCAGTGACTCGCCAGGGGGTTCGGCAGATACGCAGTATTTT. Translated, it gives CASSDSPGGSADTQYF.

V is TRBV28 and J is TRBJ1-1; D remains unclear. V was shortened by 10 bases and J by 4 bases, with 7 bases between the two germline ends. CDR1 MDHEN and CDR2 SYDVKM come from the germline V gene. The CDR3 is 10 amino acids. The CDR3 loop is CATWSTEAFF. The CDR3, as DNA: TGTGCCACTTGGAGCACTGAAGCTTTCTTT.

V is TRBV19 and J is TRBJ2-2, with a possible D match to TRBD2 (6 bases). The V end lost 6 bases, the J end lost 4 bases, and 18 bases lay between the germline ends. The CDR3 length is 16 residues. Germline loops: CDR1 LNHDA, CDR2 SQIVND (reference sequence). CDR3 sequence reads: CASRATGLTFTGELFF. CDR3 nucleotides: TGTGCCAGTAGGGCTACGGGACTCACTTTCACCGGGGAGCTGTTTTTT.

The V and J genes are TRBV2 and TRBJ2-5, with D uncertain. This CDR3 spans 13 amino acids. The ends were cut back, 7 bases at V and 3 bases at J, with 12 bases in the middle. The germline CDR1 and CDR2 sequences are SNHLY and FYNNEI. The CDR3 spells CASKSPQKETQYF. For the CDR3, the DNA is TGTGCCAGCAAGTCGCCTCAGAAAGAGACCCAGTACTTC.

The chain combines TRBV12-5 with TRBJ1-2; D possibly corresponds to TRBD1 (6 bases). Trimming took 7 bases from V and 6 from J, leaving 15 bases between them. Germline V gene sequence: CDR1 LGHNT, CDR2 FRNRAP. This CDR3 is built from 13 residues. In DNA form, the CDR3 reads TGTGCTAGTGTCGCACAGGGAAGGCATGGCTACACCTTC. This translates into CASVAQGRHGYTF.

J is TRBJ2-7 and V is TRBV7-9, with 8 bases matching TRBD1. J gave up 0 bases and V 1 base, and 2 bases lay outside the gene matches. Germline CDR1 and CDR2: SEHNR and FQNEAQ (reference sequence). The CDR3 spans 15 residues. The CDR3 DNA reads as TGTGCCAGCAGCTTAGTTGACAGGGGCTCCTACGAGCAGTACTTC. Encoded protein: CASSLVDRGSYEQYF.

The chain is built from TRBV11-1 and TRBJ2-2; D perhaps matches TRBD2 (5 bases). This CDR3 is 15 amino acids long. In germline, CDR1 is SGHAT, CDR2 FQDESV (reference sequence). The V gene lost 2 bases and the J gene lost 4 bases, with 11 bases spanning the gap. CDR3 DNA sequence: TGTGCCAGCAGCTTAATGCCCCGGGGCACCGGGGAGCTGTTTTTT. Encoded protein: CASSLMPRGTGELFF.

J is TRBJ2-7 and V is TRBV19; 8 nucleotides match TRBD2. CDR1 and CDR2 (germline): LNHDA, SQIVND (reference sequence). Trimming cost V 1 base and J 4 bases; bases outside gene matches: 6. This CDR3 is 15 amino acids long. CDR3 sequence: CASSIAVTSEYEQYF. The CDR3, as DNA: TGTGCCAGTAGTATAGCTGTGACTAGCGAGTACGAGCAGTACTTC.

J is TRBJ2-4 and V is TRBV7-9; tentative D call: TRBD2 (5 bases). CDR1 is SEHNR, CDR2 FQNEAQ, per germline (reference sequence). The CDR3 has 15 amino acids. V dropped 5 bases and J dropped 3 bases, with 14 bases sitting between them. The CDR3 nucleotides are TGTGCCAGCAGCACTCATAACCGGGACAAAAACATTCAGTACTTC. This encodes CASSTHNRDKNIQYF.

The rearrangement joins TRBV6-5 to TRBJ1-1; 8 nucleotides match TRBD1. CDR1 and CDR2 (germline): MNHEY, SVGAGI. The CDR3 totals 14 residues. With V trimmed by 7 bases and J by 1 base, 5 bases remained unmatched. The CDR3 coding sequence is TGTGCCAGCAACATCGGGACAGGGAACACTGAAGCTTTCTTT. Translating gives CASNIGTGNTEAFF.